This TCR beta chain was sequenced in a study of PD-L1 blockade in urothelial cancer. Overall study context: Atezolizumab (1,200 mg intravenously every 3 weeks) began around 2014 for patients. Patients had undergone 0 to 3 prior chemotherapy regimens. A median of 141,255 T cells was found in the blood samples. General observations from the study: Patients with durable benefit had greater blood expansion of tumor-associated TCR clones 3 weeks into treatment.

Generated by immunoSEQ multiplex PCR, the TCRdb table keeps only in-frame clones and is missing some. Among about 51,000 clones listed, 86% were seen once. As for this clone: Antigen specificity is unknown.

This clonotype was obtained from a man between 60 and 70 years old with urothelial cancer. Specimen: PBMCs, collected around atezolizumab (anti-PD-L1) treatment.

In nucleotides, the CDR3 is TGTGCCAGCAGCTCCCAAGGGACAGCGAACACTGAAGCTTTCTTT. Translation gives CASSSQGTANTEAFF. The chain combines TRBV7-8 with TRBJ1-1; TRBD1 matches 7 bases. J was trimmed by 1 base and V by 4 bases; bases with no gene match: 6. Germline CDR1 and CDR2: SGHVS and FQNEAQ. This CDR3 comprises 15 residues.